This TCR beta chain was captured by sequencing in a study of blood T cell repertoires in COVID-19. Study in general: Acute and convalescent COVID-19 samples came from the United States, Italy and Spain. Sample material is recorded as cDNA or gDNA derived from T cells, B-cell-depleted T cells, or PBMCs.

Method: immunoSEQ multiplex PCR; TCRdb's copy keeps in-frame clones and lacks some. The sample shows a few hundred thousand clones, around 85% of them seen only once. The CDR3 covers 14 residues. With 3 bases clipped from V and 5 bases from J, the junction kept 6 bases outside the gene matches. Germline loops: CDR1 LGHDT, CDR2 YNNKEL (reference sequence). Individuals aged roughly 18 to 95 years were recruited from about two dozen US areas. The chain employs TRBV3-1 (or the pseudogene TRBV3-2) and TRBJ2-5; 7 bases are shared with TRBD1. Material: PBMCs or T cells enriched from blood (not recorded which). The receptor comes from a woman aged 40 to 50 with acute COVID-19. This CDR3 is CASSQTTGRETQYF. For the CDR3, the DNA is TGTGCCAGCAGCCAGACGACAGGGCGGGAGACCCAGTACTTC.